This record looks at one TCR beta chain sequence and its context. The antigen is unknown. The PCR made use of 60 Vbeta and 13 Jbeta primers. This table comes from immunoSEQ multiplex PCR, and its TCRdb copy is limited to in-frame clones, with some not included. The sample yields some 150,000 clones, over 75% seen once. CDR3 size: 16 residues. Trimming took off 3 bases at V and 10 bases at J, with 19 bases between the two ends. Germline-derived CDR1 and CDR2 are KGHSH and LQKENI. This record comes from a study of cytomegalovirus exposure and HLA in healthy donors. Study information: An earlier analysis found 110 million or so unique TCR beta sequences from about 190 million T cells.

Whole-study results and caveats: Accurate predictions that matched the HLA-A and HLA-B alleles of most subjects were reportedly made from TCR beta sequences. HLA alleles showed associations with 16,951 TCR beta sequences in a later analysis, at a 0.05 false discovery rate.

The specimen sequenced was PBMCs. V gene TRBV18 combines with J gene TRBJ1-6, with D maybe TRBD1 (6 bases). The clonotype originates from a woman between 25 and 40 years old in good health and CMV-seronegative. The CDR3 nucleotides read TGTGCCAGCTCACCTGAGGGACATGGTTTAGGATCACCCCTCCACTTT. This sequence encodes CASSPEGHGLGSPLHF.